This TCR beta chain stems from a study of blood T cell repertoires in COVID-19 (dated by TCRdb to about 2020). Regarding the complete study: Samples covering the acute and convalescent phases of COVID-19 were provided by collaborators in the United States, Italy and Spain. The prospective study material was composed of cDNA or gDNA derived from T cells, B-cell-depleted T cells, or PBMCs. The dataset comprised deeply sampled blood TCRbeta repertoires from subjects exposed to, actively infected with, or recovered from COVID-19. The repertoires were made available in a free public database intended to serve as a resource for research on the immune response to SARS-CoV-2. The samples were drawn from two sources: the first 160 participants of the ongoing ImmuneRACE study, and 950 to 1,500 subjects contributed by 6 global collaborators. The sample metadata nearly always contained a de-identified subject ID, COVID-19 status, age in years and sex. Where HLA class I and class II types were available, the types were taken from metadata supplied by the sample provider, not from assay-based typing. Points the paper makes about the study in general: The amount of clinical and demographic metadata varied by source and participant and was provided uncurated.

CDR1 MNHEY and CDR2 SMNVEV are derived from the germline V gene (reference sequence). Trimming removed 3 bases from V and 5 bases from J, leaving 5 bases between the germline ends. The CDR3 runs 11 residues from the cysteine to the phenylalanine. The entry retains the CDR3 DNA only, 33 bases that are in frame from base 1. About this clone: The antigen it binds to is not known. No much larger clonotype is one base removed from it; base qualities were not supplied.

The immunoSEQ Assay, a bias-controlled multiplex PCR, was used to amplify TCRbeta CDR3 regions from genomic DNA. Turning to the authors' computational methods: Nucleated cell counts per sample were estimated from amplification of reference gene primers within the assay. To quantify the absolute abundance of each unique TCRbeta CDR3 rearrangement, sequence reads were collapsed and filtered. For each sample, productive Simpson clonality was calculated as the square root of Simpson's diversity index over productive rearrangements. This immuneACCESS table, as held by TCRdb, lists in-frame sequences with V and J called but not all clones. Of the missing ones, under half trace to an unresolved V gene in checked studies; the others have no known cause. V and J calls and clone size come straight from that table; D and trimming were deduced from the DNA. Recorded for this sample are under 250,000 clones; around nine tenths of them occurred a single time. The top ten clones comprise 15% to 20% of the sample.

At one collaborating source in Seattle, patients were enrolled during active infection and were followed longitudinally through the course of disease. Whole blood was collected in K2EDTA tubes by collaborating institutions according to the institutions' own protocols. For TCRbeta analysis, collaborator samples were shipped as frozen whole blood, as isolated PBMCs, or as DNA extracted from either sample type. The sequence joins TRBV27 to TRBJ2-7; perhaps TRBD1 is the D gene, with 5 bases matching. Specimen: peripheral blood. The receptor was derived from a man aged 50 or older with COVID-19, enrolled during active disease. The DNA sequence is as follows: TGTGCCAGCAGTTTCAGGGACGAGCAGTACTTC. This codes for CASSFRDEQYF.